This TCR beta chain was obtained from a study of blood T cell repertoires in COVID-19. The overall study: The samples span acute and convalescent COVID-19 from the United States, Italy and Spain. T cells, B-cell-depleted T cells, or PBMCs provided the cDNA or gDNA that served as material.

This CDR3 region has 14 residues. The V gene's germline CDR1 is SNHLY and CDR2 FYNNEI. With 3 bases clipped from V and 9 bases from J, the junction kept 3 bases outside the gene matches. Clones were read by immunoSEQ multiplex PCR, and TCRdb kept only the in-frame ones, dropping some. The data contain almost 400,000 clones, roughly 90% of them seen just once; the ten biggest clones take up approximately 0.96%. This chain connects TRBV2 to TRBJ2-1, with 12 bases fitting TRBD2. The receptor comes from a woman in her twenties or thirties with acute COVID-19. The specimen was PBMCs or T cells enriched from blood (not recorded which). This CDR3 reads CASSDLAGGFEQFF. In DNA, the CDR3 is TGTGCCAGCAGTGATCTAGCGGGGGGGTTTGAGCAGTTCTTC.